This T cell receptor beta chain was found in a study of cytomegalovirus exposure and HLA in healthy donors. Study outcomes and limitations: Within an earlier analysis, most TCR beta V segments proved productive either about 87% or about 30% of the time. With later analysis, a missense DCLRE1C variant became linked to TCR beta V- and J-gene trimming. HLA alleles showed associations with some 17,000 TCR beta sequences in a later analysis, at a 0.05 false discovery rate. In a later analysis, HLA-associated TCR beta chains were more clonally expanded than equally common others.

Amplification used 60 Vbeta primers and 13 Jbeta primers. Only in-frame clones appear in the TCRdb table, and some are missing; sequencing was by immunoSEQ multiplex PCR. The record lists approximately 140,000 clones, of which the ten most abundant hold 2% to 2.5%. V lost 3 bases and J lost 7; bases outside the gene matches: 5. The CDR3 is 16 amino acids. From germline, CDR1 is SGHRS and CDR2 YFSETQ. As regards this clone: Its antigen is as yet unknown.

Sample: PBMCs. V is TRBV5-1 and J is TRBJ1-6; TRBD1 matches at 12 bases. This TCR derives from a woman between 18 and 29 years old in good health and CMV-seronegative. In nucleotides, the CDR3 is TGCGCCAGCAGCTGGGGACAGGGGGCGAAAAATTCACCCCTCCACTTT. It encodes CASSWGQGAKNSPLHF.